The 20 T cell receptor beta chains reported below all come from one sample, sequenced in a study of blood T cell repertoires in COVID-19. Sequencing used immunoSEQ multiplex PCR; TCRdb keeps in-frame clones, though not all of them. Here the sample spans over 350,000 clones, just over 90% being singletons. What was sequenced was PBMCs or T cells enriched from blood (not recorded which). The receptor set was obtained from a woman aged 40 to 49 who had been exposed to COVID-19.

The chain recombines TRBV3-1 (or the pseudogene TRBV3-2) with TRBJ1-5, with D perhaps TRBD1 (5 bases). The V end was cut by 5 bases, the J end by 0 bases, with 8 bases between. This CDR3 contains 14 residues. Per the germline V gene, CDR1 is LGHDT and CDR2 is YNNKEL (reference sequence). CDR3 sequence reads: CASSEQVSNQPQHF. CDR3 bases: TGTGCCAGCAGCGAACAGGTTAGCAATCAGCCCCAGCATTTT.

This chain joins TRBV13 and TRBJ1-1; D is possibly TRBD1 (5 bases). Trimming pared 5 bases from V and 4 bases from J, leaving 14 bases between. The germline gives CDR1 PRHDT, CDR2 FYEKMQ (reference sequence). This CDR3 contains 14 residues. The CDR3 nucleotides read TGTGCCAGCAGCCCCGCCTGGGGGGGCACTGAAGCTTTCTTT. This translates into CASSPAWGGTEAFF.

This clone has only one observation. V usage is TRBV29-1 and J usage is TRBJ1-5; TRBD1 aligns across 8 bases. Germline-derived CDR1 and CDR2 are SQVTM and ANQGSEA. The CDR3 extends over 16 amino acids. V trimming: 5 bases; J trimming: 2 bases; junction bases outside the gene matches: 11. CDR3 sequence (DNA): TGCAGCGTTCTTCTTCAGGGGGCGCGAGGCAATCAGCCCCAGCATTTT. Encoded protein: CSVLLQGARGNQPQHF.

J is TRBJ2-3 and V is TRBV7-9; 7 bases fit TRBD2. The CDR3 spans 15 residues. The germline V gene encodes CDR1 SEHNR and CDR2 FQNEAQ (reference sequence). The V gene end was trimmed by 3 bases and the J gene end by 4 bases; junction bases not matched to a gene: 7. CDR3 loop: CASSFRGRASDTQYF. DNA of the CDR3: TGTGCCAGCAGCTTTCGTGGGAGGGCCTCAGATACGCAGTATTTT.

The V call is TRBV6-5, the J call TRBJ1-1; D is perhaps TRBD1 (5 bases). CDR1 and CDR2 from the germline V gene are MNHEY and SVGAGI. The CDR3 consists of 15 residues. V lost 11 bases and J 6 bases, leaving 25 bases between the germline ends. The CDR3 sequence: CASTPLAGGGAEAFF. DNA of the CDR3: TGTGCCTCAACCCCGTTAGCGGGCGGAGGGGCTGAAGCTTTCTTT.

This clone has only one observation. The V gene is TRBV18, the J gene TRBJ1-5; D gene unclear. V was cut by 3 bases and J by 5 bases, with 11 bases left in between. CDR3 size: 14 residues. Germline CDR1 reads KGHSH; CDR2 reads LQKENI. Here the CDR3 reads CASSPSGKDQPQHF. CDR3 DNA sequence: TGTGCCAGCTCACCTTCGGGGAAAGATCAGCCCCAGCATTTT.

V is TRBV5-1 and J is TRBJ1-5; 7 positions match TRBD1. The CDR3 length is 16 residues. The J segment lost 2 bases and the V segment lost 4 bases, leaving 9 bases of the junction unmatched. The germline gives CDR1 SGHRS, CDR2 YFSETQ. As DNA, the CDR3 is TGCGCCAGCAGCCCCACAGGGGACATTGGCAATCAGCCCCAGCATTTT. Amino acid sequence: CASSPTGDIGNQPQHF. The full variable domain, with the rest looked up from reference TRBV5-1 and TRBJ1-5, is KAGVTQTPRYLIKTRGQQVTLSCSPISGHRSVSWYQQTPGQGLQFLFEYFSETQRNKGNFPGRFSGRQFSNSRSEMNVSTLELGDSALYLCASSPTGDIGNQPQHFGDGTRLSIL.

The chain carries TRBV11-3 and TRBJ1-2, with 7 bases matching TRBD1. CDR3 length: 15 amino acids. In germline, CDR1 is SGHNT, CDR2 YENEEA. V was clipped by 5 bases and J by 8 bases; unmatched bases: 14. Here the CDR3 DNA reads TGTGCCAGCAGCGGCCGTGGCAGGGGGTCAGAGGGCTACACCTTC. It is translated as CASSGRGRGSEGYTF.

The V gene is TRBV7-6, the J gene TRBJ1-1; D ambiguous. CDR1 and CDR2 from the germline V gene are SGHVS and FNYEAQ. The V and J ends lost 0 bases and 6 bases respectively, with 14 bases between them. The CDR3 consists of 15 residues. CDR3 residues: CASSLASAGSAEAFF. The DNA for the CDR3 is TGTGCCAGCAGCTTAGCTTCAGCGGGGAGTGCTGAAGCTTTCTTT. Drawing the rest from reference TRBV7-6 and TRBJ1-1, the complete variable domain is GAGVSQSPRYKVTKRGQDVALRCDPISGHVSLYWYRQALGQGPEFLTYFNYEAQQDKSGLPNDRFSAERPEGSISTLTIQRTEQRDSAMYRCASSLASAGSAEAFFGQGTRLTVV.

This chain connects TRBV4-3 to TRBJ1-1; 9 bases map to TRBD1. V was pared by 0 bases and J by 9 bases, with 5 bases of the junction left unmatched. The CDR3 length is 14 residues. CDR1 LGHNA and CDR2 YSLEER come from the germline V gene. The CDR3 region has the DNA TGCGCCAGCAGCCAAGAGGGGGACAGGGACCAAGCTTTCTTT. It is translated as CASSQEGDRDQAFF.

The CDR3 loop reads CASSLRSLIAGVKEQFF. The DNA of the CDR3 is TGTGCCAGCAGCTTACGATCTCTAATAGCGGGAGTTAAGGAGCAGTTCTTC. This chain connects TRBV7-8 to TRBJ2-1; 9 nucleotides align to TRBD2. CDR1 is SGHVS and CDR2 is FQNEAQ in the germline V gene. With V trimmed by 2 bases and J by 10 bases, 15 bases remained unmatched. This CDR3 is built from 17 residues.

J is TRBJ2-7 and V is TRBV5-6, with 9 bases aligning to TRBD2. CDR3 length: 17 amino acids. V was pared by 4 bases and J by 4 bases, with 15 bases of the junction left unmatched. Germline CDR1 is SGHDT and CDR2 is YYEEEE. The DNA for the CDR3 is TGTGCCAGCAGCCCATTGCGGGGGGGGACGGCTAGTTACGAGCAGTACTTC. Its protein is CASSPLRGGTASYEQYF. Looking up the rest from reference TRBV5-6 and TRBJ2-7 gives the full variable domain: DAGVTQSPTHLIKTRGQQVTLRCSPKSGHDTVSWYQQALGQGPQFIFQYYEEEERQRGNFPDRFSGHQFPNYSSELNVNALLLGDSALYLCASSPLRGGTASYEQYFGPGTRLTVT.

V is TRBV5-1 and J is TRBJ2-5; 8 bases line up with TRBD1. With V trimmed by 10 bases and J by 3 bases, 11 bases remained unmatched. The CDR3 runs 14 residues. Germline CDR1 and CDR2: SGHRS and YFSETQ. This CDR3 reads CAGSKTGDKETQYF. The CDR3 DNA follows: TGCGCCGGCTCTAAGACAGGGGATAAAGAGACCCAGTACTTC.

The chain recombines TRBV29-1 with TRBJ1-2; D possibly corresponds to TRBD1 (6 bases). V lost 6 bases, J lost 8 bases, and 16 bases lay in between. Germline loops: CDR1 SQVTM, CDR2 ANQGSEA. This CDR3 is 12 amino acids long. CDR3 nucleotides: TGCAGCGTCGATCGGGGGGCGCACGGCTACACCTTC. Protein product: CSVDRGAHGYTF.

The V call is TRBV5-5, the J call TRBJ1-2; 9 bases fit TRBD1. Per germline, CDR1 SGHKS and CDR2 YYEKEE (reference sequence). With 0 bases clipped from V and 4 bases from J, the junction kept 7 bases outside the gene matches. The CDR3 consists of 16 residues. The DNA of the CDR3 is TGTGCCAGCAGCTTGGGGACAGGGGAGTCTAGCTATGGCTACACCTTC. This encodes CASSLGTGESSYGYTF.

The chain couples TRBV2 to TRBJ2-1; D possibly corresponds to TRBD1 (8 bases). V lost 5 bases, J lost 5 bases, and 16 bases lay in between. The CDR3 runs to 15 residues. Germline loops: CDR1 SNHLY, CDR2 FYNNEI. The CDR3 loop reads CASSHRTGTNNEQFF. The CDR3 DNA reads TGTGCCAGCAGTCACCGGACAGGGACTAACAATGAGCAGTTCTTC.

This clone was seen only once. V is TRBV10-1 and J is TRBJ2-3; 10 bases fit TRBD1. Germline V gives CDR1 WNHNN, CDR2 SYGVQD (reference sequence). The CDR3 extends over 15 amino acids. The J segment lost 4 bases and the V segment lost 2 bases, leaving 3 bases of the junction unmatched. CDR3 bases: TGCGCCAGCAGTGAGGAGGGACAGGGGTCAGATACGCAGTATTTT. This codes for CASSEEGQGSDTQYF.

This clone was recorded once. The V call is TRBV5-1, the J call TRBJ1-1, with a possible D match to TRBD1 (5 bases). Germline CDR1 reads SGHRS; CDR2 reads YFSETQ. V gave up 4 bases and J gave up 1 base, with 17 bases separating them. The CDR3 runs 16 residues. The CDR3 DNA reads as TGCGCCAGCAGCCCTGGATGGGGGGTTGCGAACACTGAAGCTTTCTTT. It codes for CASSPGWGVANTEAFF.

In its sample, this clone was seen a few times. The CDR3 DNA reads TGTGCCAGCTTCAGGGGGACAGGGGAGGGAGAGACCCAGTACTTC. This sequence encodes CASFRGTGEGETQYF. V usage is TRBV6-5 and J usage is TRBJ2-5, with 10 bases matching TRBD1. V shed 8 bases and J 4 bases; nucleotides not matched to a gene: 10. Germline V lookup: CDR1 MNHEY, CDR2 SVGAGI. This CDR3 comprises 15 residues.

The V call is TRBV18, the J call TRBJ1-5; maybe TRBD1 (6 bases). Germline V gene sequence: CDR1 KGHSH, CDR2 LQKENI. CDR3 length: 18 residues. Trimming took off 3 bases at V and 0 bases at J, with 18 bases between the two ends. DNA of the CDR3: TGTGCCAGCTCACCGACCCAAGACAGGACGAATAGCAATCAGCCCCAGCATTTT. Translation: CASSPTQDRTNSNQPQHF.